This T cell receptor beta chain was sequenced for a study of regulatory T cells in long-lasting Graves disease. General study results and limits: Authors noted too few samples as a limitation.

The time point is: newly diagnosed GD, antithyroid drugs for less than 3 months. RNA extracted from PBMCs served as the sequencing template. Construction of TCR beta libraries relied on iRepertoire HTBI primers and on Arm-PCR targeting CDR3 regions. MiXCR was run by TCRdb on the multiplex PCR reads, yielding one entry per CDR3 protein. The sample has about 620,000 distinct CDR3 sequences; 16% are singletons. Trimming cost V 1 base and J 5 bases, with 11 bases left between them. The CDR3 runs 14 residues. The germline V gene has CDR1 DFQATT and CDR2 SNEGSKA (reference sequence). This clonotype showed up just a few times. Its antigen is not identified. The data also belong to a second study, concerning T cells in Graves' hyperthyroidism and ophthalmopathy.

Here the sequenced sample was peripheral blood mononuclear cells (PBMCs), taken at new diagnosis, from a patient treated with antithyroid drugs. V is TRBV20-1 and J is TRBJ2-2; perhaps TRBD2 as D (6 bases). The clonotype comes from a woman aged 25 to 39 with Graves disease. CDR3 sequence reads: CSARVLGGTGELFF. For the CDR3, the DNA is TGCAGTGCTAGAGTATTAGGAGGGACCGGGGAGCTGTTTTTT.